The 27 T cell receptor beta chains listed next were all sequenced from one sample in a study of blood T cell repertoires in COVID-19. TCRdb's table, derived via immunoSEQ multiplex PCR, lists solely in-frame clones and lacks some. The sample contains roughly 72,000 clones, around 80% of which appear only once. Specimen: peripheral blood. Receptors were obtained from a woman of 80 years or more with acute or convalescent COVID-19.

The rearrangement uses TRBV7-3 and TRBJ2-4, with 10 nucleotides matching TRBD2. The ends lost 5 bases at V and 0 bases at J; junction bases unmatched: 4. Germline-derived CDR1 and CDR2 are SGHTA and FQGTGA. This CDR3 is 16 amino acids long. Here the CDR3 DNA reads TGTGCCAGCAGCGGGGGACTAGCGTTAGCCAAAAACATTCAGTACTTC. The encoded protein is CASSGGLALAKNIQYF.

There are a few counts of this clone. The chain is built from TRBV10-1 and TRBJ1-5; no firm D call. Germline V lookup: CDR1 WNHNN, CDR2 SYGVQD (reference sequence). V dropped 5 bases and J dropped 1 base, with 6 bases sitting between them. This CDR3 is 13 amino acids long. Here the CDR3 reads CASSSGSNQPQHF. The CDR3 DNA sequence: TGCGCCAGCAGTTCCGGGAGCAATCAGCCCCAGCATTTT.

The chain is built from TRBV27 and TRBJ2-6; 8 bases are shared with TRBD1. This CDR3 contains 18 residues. Germline trimming cut 2 bases from V and 4 bases from J; bases unmatched to any gene: 10. Looked up from germline, CDR1 is MNHEY and CDR2 is SMNVEV (reference sequence). CDR3 sequence (DNA): TGTGCCAGCAGTTTAGGTGGACAGGGTAAGGCCGGGGCCAACGTCCTGACTTTC. Its protein is CASSLGGQGKAGANVLTF.

The gene calls are TRBV27 and TRBJ2-7; a possible D gene is TRBD1 (6 bases). The length of the CDR3 is 13 residues. V was shortened by 9 bases and J by 3 bases, with 15 bases between the two germline ends. Germline-derived CDR1 and CDR2 are MNHEY and SMNVEV (reference sequence). DNA of the CDR3: TGTGCCAGTAGCCTTAGACAGGTCTACGAGCAGTACTTC. It codes for CASSLRQVYEQYF.

The sample holds one count of this clone. The chain couples TRBV7-9 to TRBJ2-5; TRBD1 agrees at 9 bases. CDR1 SEHNR and CDR2 FQNEAQ come from the germline V gene (reference sequence). V gave up 5 bases and J gave up 5 bases; unmatched junction bases: 6. This CDR3 region has 14 residues. The CDR3 sequence: CASSLGQGQETQYF. As DNA, the CDR3 is TGTGCCAGCAGCCTGGGACAGGGTCAGGAGACCCAGTACTTC.

This rearrangement joins TRBV11-2 to TRBJ2-5, with 16 bases matching TRBD2. With 1 base clipped from V and 5 bases from J, the junction kept 7 bases outside the gene matches. Per the germline V gene, CDR1 is SGHAT and CDR2 is FQNNGV. The CDR3 loop spans 18 amino acids. Here the CDR3 DNA reads TGTGCCAGCAGCTTAGTGGGACTAGCGGGAGGGCGGTGGGAGACCCAGTACTTC. Its translation is CASSLVGLAGGRWETQYF.

The CDR3 region has the DNA TGTGCCAGCAGTGAGGTCCCGACAGATGGGCAGTACTTC. This translates into CASSEVPTDGQYF. The chain carries TRBV6-1 and TRBJ2-7; D is perhaps TRBD1 (5 bases). V was pared by 3 bases and J by 9 bases, with 15 bases between. The CDR3 is 13 residues long. The germline CDR1 and CDR2 sequences are MNHNS and SASEGT.

V is TRBV27 and J is TRBJ2-7; TRBD1 aligns across 7 bases. CDR1 is MNHEY and CDR2 is SMNVEV in the germline V gene (reference sequence). V lost 3 bases, J lost 4 bases, and 21 bases stayed unmatched. This CDR3 spans 19 amino acids. This CDR3 is CASSFLQGNSIALRYEQYF. CDR3 DNA: TGTGCCAGCAGTTTTTTACAGGGGAACTCGATCGCACTCAGATACGAGCAGTACTTC.

V gene TRBV5-4 combines with J gene TRBJ1-1; no clear D. This CDR3 is 16 amino acids long. Trimming pared 0 bases from V and 0 bases from J, leaving 12 bases between. Germline V gene sequence: CDR1 SGHNT, CDR2 YYREEE (reference sequence). Here the CDR3 DNA reads TGTGCCAGCAGCTTGGATGTAGTATTCTTGAACACTGAAGCTTTCTTT. This sequence encodes CASSLDVVFLNTEAFF.

The chain has TRBV7-2 and TRBJ2-5; D is possibly TRBD2 (5 bases). The ends were cut back, 4 bases at V and 5 bases at J, with 14 bases in the middle. The CDR3 is 14 amino acids. Germline V gene data show CDR1 as SGHTA and CDR2 as FQGNSA. As DNA, the CDR3 is TGTGCCAGCAGCTCCCCAACGAGGGCCGAGACCCAGTACTTC. It yields the protein CASSSPTRAETQYF.

The chain uses TRBV29-1 and TRBJ1-1; unclear D gene. The CDR3 has 11 residues. Germline V gene sequence: CDR1 SQVTM, CDR2 ANQGSEA. The V end was cut by 8 bases, the J end by 1 base, with 8 bases between. The CDR3 sequence is CSCDTNTEAFF. The CDR3 bases are TGCAGCTGCGACACGAACACTGAAGCTTTCTTT.

The V and J genes are TRBV7-2 and TRBJ2-5; maybe TRBD1 (6 bases). The CDR3 is 14 residues long. Germline V gene sequence: CDR1 SGHTA, CDR2 FQGNSA. Trimming pared 4 bases from V and 5 bases from J, leaving 14 bases between. Written as DNA, the CDR3 is TGTGCCAGCAGCTACCAGGCAGGGGCGGAGACCCAGTACTTC. Translating it yields CASSYQAGAETQYF.

The J gene is TRBJ2-1, the V gene TRBV7-9; 8 bases map to TRBD1. V was pared by 4 bases and J by 4 bases, with 9 bases of the junction left unmatched. CDR1 and CDR2 (germline): SEHNR, FQNEAQ (reference sequence). The CDR3 runs to 16 residues. The DNA for the CDR3 is TGTGCCAGCAGCTCCAGGGGGCCCTCTACTTACAATGAGCAGTTCTTC. This translates into CASSSRGPSTYNEQFF.

The rearrangement joins TRBV7-8 to TRBJ2-1; 9 nucleotides align to TRBD2. Germline CDR1 is SGHVS and CDR2 is FQNEAQ. There are 16 residues in the CDR3. Trimming cost V 4 bases and J 7 bases; bases outside gene matches: 11. Written as DNA, the CDR3 is TGTGCCAGCAGCTATGACGCGGGAGGGCCGTGGAATGAGCAGTTCTTC. Translation gives CASSYDAGGPWNEQFF.

The chain uses TRBV24-1 and TRBJ1-3; no definite D call. CDR3 length equals 14 residues. The germline V gene encodes CDR1 KGHDR and CDR2 SFDVKD. Trimming removed 4 bases at V and 2 bases at J, with 8 bases between. The CDR3 coding sequence is TGTGCCACCAGTGACCCGGGAGCTGGAAACACCATATATTTT. Translated: CATSDPGAGNTIYF.

This clone was seen many times. J is TRBJ2-1 and V is TRBV3-1 (or the pseudogene TRBV3-2), with 8 nucleotides matching TRBD2. The CDR3 has 16 residues. Trimming removed 8 bases from V and 6 bases from J; junction bases left unmatched: 15. From germline, CDR1 is LGHDT and CDR2 YNNKEL (reference sequence). CDR3 in amino acids: CASARSGTRSRNEQFF. CDR3 coding DNA: TGTGCCAGCGCCCGCAGCGGGACTAGATCCCGCAATGAGCAGTTCTTC.

CDR3 bases: TGTGCCAGCAGCGCGACCCCGCAGGGGAAAAACATTCAGTACTTC. Amino acid sequence: CASSATPQGKNIQYF. The V and J genes are TRBV28 and TRBJ2-4; possible D gene TRBD1, 6 bases. V was cut by 6 bases and J by 4 bases, with 16 bases left in between. CDR1 MDHEN and CDR2 SYDVKM come from the germline V gene. The CDR3 contains 15 residues.

The gene calls are TRBV7-9 and TRBJ1-1; 8 bases map to TRBD1. This CDR3 has 14 residues. V dropped 8 bases and J dropped 3; count of bases not matched to a gene: 8. Germline V gene sequence: CDR1 SEHNR, CDR2 FQNEAQ (reference sequence). CDR3 nucleotide sequence: TGTGCCAGCGACCTCATGACAGGGGACACTGAAGCTTTCTTT. This gives the protein CASDLMTGDTEAFF.

The chain joins TRBV3-1 (or the pseudogene TRBV3-2) to TRBJ1-2, with TRBD1 as a possible D gene (6 bases). V was shortened by 0 bases and J by 6 bases, with 26 bases between the two germline ends. The V gene's germline CDR1 is LGHDT and CDR2 YNNKEL (reference sequence). The CDR3 runs to 19 residues. CDR3: CASSQDYWFSPNRVHGYTF. The CDR3 coding sequence is TGTGCCAGCAGCCAAGATTATTGGTTCAGTCCAAACAGGGTGCATGGCTACACCTTC.

V usage is TRBV5-1 and J usage is TRBJ2-7; TRBD1 matches at 8 bases. The germline gives CDR1 SGHRS, CDR2 YFSETQ. V was clipped by 3 bases and J by 5 bases; unmatched bases: 4. The CDR3 is 13 amino acids. The CDR3 protein is CASSYYRGNEQYF. The CDR3 DNA follows: TGCGCCAGCAGCTATTACAGGGGGAACGAGCAGTACTTC. Filled out from reference TRBV5-1 and TRBJ2-7, the complete variable domain reads KAGVTQTPRYLIKTRGQQVTLSCSPISGHRSVSWYQQTPGQGLQFLFEYFSETQRNKGNFPGRFSGRQFSNSRSEMNVSTLELGDSALYLCASSYYRGNEQYFGPGTRLTVT.

This clone was found a few times. The chain uses TRBV10-2 and TRBJ2-1; weak D call: TRBD2 (5 bases). Trimming removed 5 bases at V and 6 bases at J, with 14 bases between. The CDR3 loop spans 14 amino acids. From germline, CDR1 is WSHSY and CDR2 SAAADI. The CDR3: CASSISAAGNEQFF. The DNA for the CDR3 is TGCGCCAGCAGTATCTCCGCCGCGGGCAATGAGCAGTTCTTC.

The sample holds a few counts of this clone. The chain couples TRBV20-1 to TRBJ2-3; D call uncertain. Germline V gives CDR1 DFQATT, CDR2 SNEGSKA (reference sequence). Trimming removed 6 bases at V and 2 bases at J, with 6 bases between. CDR3 size: 11 residues. The CDR3 nucleotides are TGCAGTGCAACAATCACAGATACGCAGTATTTT. Translating it yields CSATITDTQYF.

J is TRBJ1-5 and V is TRBV5-6; a possible D gene is TRBD1 (6 bases). The CDR3 runs to 15 residues. V lost 2 bases and J lost 2, with 11 bases in between. Germline lookup yields CDR1 SGHDT and CDR2 YYEEEE. This CDR3 reads CASSFRGLGNQPQHF. In nucleotides, the CDR3 is TGTGCCAGCAGCTTCAGGGGTCTGGGCAATCAGCCCCAGCATTTT.

This chain links TRBV18 with TRBJ2-1, with TRBD1 identical over 12 bases. The CDR3 has 18 residues. V trimming: 3 bases; J trimming: 6 bases; junction bases outside the gene matches: 12. CDR1 KGHSH and CDR2 LQKENI come from the germline V gene. The CDR3 DNA reads as TGTGCCAGCTCACCTCCGGGCATCCGGGACAGGGGGCCCAATGAGCAGTTCTTC. It translates to CASSPPGIRDRGPNEQFF.

In its sample, this clone was seen a few times. This chain uses TRBV6-2 or TRBV6-3 with TRBJ2-6; TRBD1 aligns across 7 bases. V dropped 3 bases and J dropped 0; count of bases not matched to a gene: 11. This CDR3 has 19 residues. CDR1 MNHEY and CDR2 SVGEGT come from the germline V gene. CDR3 sequence: CASSYSFGQVVSGANVLTF. CDR3 DNA sequence: TGTGCCAGCAGTTATTCATTTGGACAGGTAGTCTCTGGGGCCAACGTCCTGACTTTC.

The chain carries TRBV12-3 or TRBV12-4 and TRBJ2-1, with a weak D call TRBD1 (5 bases). Trimming shortened V by 1 base and J by 6 bases, and 7 bases separated the two germline ends. The CDR3 has 13 residues. The CDR3 sequence: CASSLGQGNEQFF. CDR3 bases: TGTGCCAGCAGTTTAGGGCAGGGCAATGAGCAGTTCTTC.

The DNA of the CDR3 is TGCAGCGCGTGGAGAACCAGCTATGGCTACACCTTC. This sequence encodes CSAWRTSYGYTF. The chain couples TRBV29-1 to TRBJ1-2; D unclear. The V gene lost 7 bases and the J gene lost 4 bases, with 13 bases spanning the gap. The germline V gene encodes CDR1 SQVTM and CDR2 ANQGSEA. This CDR3 has 12 amino acids.